These 32 T cell receptor beta chains were all obtained from the same sample, sequenced in a study of identical twins. TCRdb processed the 5' RACE reads anew with MiXCR; each CDR3 protein has one entry. Here the sample spans about 470,000 distinct CDR3 sequences, 24% being singletons. This same sample was also part of a study on T cells expressing NK-cell markers.

The sample comprised CD4+ T cells sorted from blood. Receptors originate from a woman aged 18-29 years in good health.

This clonotype has only a few counts. The genes are TRBV29-1 and TRBJ2-1; D is perhaps TRBD2 (5 bases). From germline, CDR1 is SQVTM and CDR2 ANQGSEA. CDR3 length: 13 amino acids. V lost 4 bases to trimming and J lost 7 bases, with 14 bases between them. CDR3 DNA: TGCAGCGTTGCCCTCGAATCGGGGAATGAGCAGTTCTTC. Protein sequence: CSVALESGNEQFF.

In this sample, this clonotype turned up a few times. The rearrangement links TRBV5-1 to TRBJ2-1, with 11 bases lining up with TRBD2. J was trimmed by 1 base and V by 4 bases; bases with no gene match: 7. Looked up from germline, CDR1 is SGHRS and CDR2 is YFSETQ. This CDR3 has 17 residues. CDR3 loop: CASSATSGGPSYNEQFF. The CDR3 DNA reads TGCGCCAGCAGCGCAACTAGCGGGGGTCCTTCCTACAATGAGCAGTTCTTC.

The J gene is TRBJ2-7, the V gene TRBV7-9; D may be TRBD1 or TRBD2 (5 bases each). CDR1 and CDR2 (germline): SEHNR, FQNEAQ (reference sequence). CDR3 length: 16 residues. V lost 4 bases, J lost 3 bases, and 19 bases lay in between. CDR3: CASSSRRVANLYEQYF. The CDR3 nucleotides read TGTGCCAGCAGCTCCCGCAGGGTAGCGAACCTCTACGAGCAGTACTTC.

This clonotype was seen a handful of times. The chain joins TRBV2 to TRBJ2-6; D call uncertain. Trimming removed 6 bases from V and 0 bases from J, with 6 bases in between. The CDR3 runs to 14 residues. From germline, CDR1 is SNHLY and CDR2 FYNNEI. Written as DNA, the CDR3 is TGTGCCAGCAGCCAGGACTCTGGGGCCAACGTCCTGACTTTC. Translation: CASSQDSGANVLTF.

The chain is built from TRBV5-1 and TRBJ2-3, with TRBD2 identical over 8 bases. In germline, CDR1 is SGHRS, CDR2 YFSETQ. V dropped 4 bases and J dropped 0; count of bases not matched to a gene: 7. This CDR3 spans 16 amino acids. Here the CDR3 reads CASSRKRGKSTDTQYF. The CDR3, as DNA: TGCGCCAGCAGCCGGAAGCGGGGGAAAAGCACAGATACGCAGTATTTT.

The chain has TRBV21-1 and TRBJ2-1. TRBV21-1 is designated a pseudogene. The CDR3 contains 13 residues. Here the CDR3 DNA reads TGTGCCAGCAGCAAAAGGCGGAACAATGAGCAGTTCTTC. This sequence encodes CASSKRRNNEQFF.

This clonotype was detected a few times. This chain joins TRBV7-8 and TRBJ2-7; TRBD2 matches at 10 bases. The CDR3 has 15 amino acids. Germline lookup yields CDR1 SGHVS and CDR2 FQNEAQ. Losses at the gene ends were 5 bases for V and 5 bases for J; bases not matched to a gene: 9. The CDR3 DNA follows: TGTGCCAGCAGCCGATATAGCGGGAGGTTACACGAGCAGTACTTC. Translation gives CASSRYSGRLHEQYF. The full variable domain, with the rest looked up from reference TRBV7-8 and TRBJ2-7, is GAGVSQSPRYKVAKRGQDVALRCDPISGHVSLFWYQQALGQGPEFLTYFQNEAQLDKSGLPSDRFFAERPEGSVSTLKIQRTQQEDSAVYLCASSRYSGRLHEQYFGPGTRLTVT.

The chain employs TRBV12-3 or TRBV12-4 and TRBJ2-2, with 12 bases fitting TRBD2. The CDR3 extends over 16 amino acids. V was clipped by 6 bases and J by 7 bases; unmatched bases: 9. The CDR3 loop is CASSPSGRVFGGELFF. CDR3 nucleotide sequence: TGTGCCAGCAGCCCTAGCGGGAGGGTTTTCGGCGGGGAGCTGTTTTTT.

Turning to this clonotype: This may be a read error: a much more frequent sequence differs by one nucleotide. The V call is TRBV19, the J call TRBJ1-1; no firm D call. The CDR3 contains 13 residues. Germline V CDR1 and CDR2: LNHDA, SQIVND (reference sequence). V shed 3 bases and J shed 1 base, with 6 bases lying between them. CDR3 nucleotide sequence: TGTGCCAGTAGTATGACGGGGAACACTGAAGCTTTCTTT. Translation gives CASSMTGNTEAFF. Using reference TRBV19 and TRBJ1-1 for the parts outside the CDR3, the full variable domain is DGGITQSPKYLFRKEGQNVTLSCEQNLNHDAMYWYRQDPGQGLRLIYYSQIVNDFQKGDIAEGYSVSREKKESFPLTVTSAQKNPTAFYLCASSMTGNTEAFFGQGTRLTVV.

The chain uses TRBV6-2 or TRBV6-3 and TRBJ1-2; perhaps TRBD1 as D (6 bases). The CDR3 spans 17 residues. The germline gives CDR1 MNHEY, CDR2 SVGEGT. The germline V and J ends were trimmed by 4 bases and 1 base, with 19 bases remaining between them. In DNA, the CDR3 is TGTGCCAGCAGTTCCCCGGAGTTTTGGGGGCGTAACTATGGCTACACCTTC. Translating gives CASSSPEFWGRNYGYTF.

The gene calls are TRBV10-2 and TRBJ1-5; D call uncertain. CDR1 is WSHSY and CDR2 is SAAADI in the germline V gene. Trimming left V 6 bases short and J 5 bases short, with 11 bases between. The CDR3 contains 13 residues. CDR3 sequence reads: CASRRNFDQPQHF. The CDR3 DNA follows: TGCGCCAGCAGGAGAAATTTTGATCAGCCCCAGCATTTT.

The rearrangement joins TRBV3-1 to TRBJ2-7; no firm D call. V lost 1 base, J lost 2 bases, and 12 bases lay in between. Germline V CDR1 and CDR2: LGHDT, YNNKEL (reference sequence). CDR3 size: 15 residues. The CDR3 is CASSQAPTETYEQYF. CDR3 nucleotides: TGTGCCAGCAGCCAAGCCCCGACCGAAACCTACGAGCAGTACTTC.

This rearrangement joins TRBV29-1 to TRBJ2-5; D may match TRBD1 or TRBD2 (5 bases each). The CDR3 loop spans 12 amino acids. Germline CDR1 SQVTM, CDR2 ANQGSEA. The V end was cut by 1 base, the J end by 5 bases, with 8 bases between. The CDR3 nucleotides are TGCAGCGTTGAAGGGGGGTTCGAGACCCAGTACTTC. Its protein is CSVEGGFETQYF.

CDR3 loop: CASLFGTPLYNEQFF. CDR3 DNA: TGTGCCAGCCTTTTCGGCACGCCGCTTTACAATGAGCAGTTCTTC. The chain carries TRBV7-2 and TRBJ2-1; no reliable D call. The CDR3 length is 15 residues. The V gene lost 8 bases and the J gene lost 4 bases, with 18 bases spanning the gap. CDR1 SGHTA and CDR2 FQGNSA come from the germline V gene.

The sample holds a few counts of this clonotype. The chain recombines TRBV20-1 with TRBJ2-3; the match to TRBD2 covers 15 bases. The trim removed 7 bases at V and 10 bases at J, leaving 6 bases unmatched. There are 13 residues in the CDR3. The germline V gene encodes CDR1 DFQATT and CDR2 SNEGSKA (reference sequence). This chain's CDR3 is CSGTSGGAGAQYF. The CDR3 nucleotides read TGCAGTGGGACTAGCGGGGGGGCAGGGGCGCAGTATTTT.

The rearrangement uses TRBV12-3 or TRBV12-4 and TRBJ1-6; D remains unclear. The CDR3 consists of 12 residues. Between the trimmed V and J ends, which lost 2 bases and 7 bases, there was a span of 3 bases. Here the CDR3 reads CASSLLNSPLHF. The CDR3 DNA follows: TGTGCCAGCAGTTTATTGAATTCACCCCTCCACTTT.

The genes are TRBV7-2 and TRBJ2-2, with D possibly being TRBD2 (6 bases). The germline V gene encodes CDR1 SGHTA and CDR2 FQGNSA. This CDR3 has 17 residues. V was shortened by 2 bases and J by 0 bases, with 13 bases between the two germline ends. CDR3 amino acids: CASSLTIAEANTGELFF. For the CDR3, the DNA is TGTGCCAGCAGCTTAACGATAGCGGAGGCGAACACCGGGGAGCTGTTTTTT.

This clonotype has more than one count but fewer than ten. The chain links TRBV7-2 to TRBJ2-5; D gene ambiguous. Germline CDR1 is SGHTA and CDR2 is FQGNSA. Trimming took off 6 bases at V and 0 bases at J, with 8 bases between the two ends. This CDR3 contains 13 residues. CDR3: CASRAQNQETQYF. The CDR3 DNA reads TGTGCCAGCAGGGCACAGAACCAAGAGACCCAGTACTTC.

This clonotype was detected a few times. The V and J genes are TRBV7-8 and TRBJ2-5; 9 bases agree with TRBD2. Germline V gene sequence: CDR1 SGHVS, CDR2 FQNEAQ. Losses at the gene ends were 2 bases for V and 5 bases for J; bases not matched to a gene: 6. The CDR3 loop spans 15 amino acids. DNA for the CDR3: TGTGCCAGCAGCTTACTCGGGACTAGCACGGAGACCCAGTACTTC. This sequence encodes CASSLLGTSTETQYF.

V gene TRBV9 combines with J gene TRBJ2-1; 8 bases align to TRBD2. The germline gives CDR1 SGDLS, CDR2 YYNGEE. The V gene end was trimmed by 4 bases and the J gene end by 11 bases; junction bases not matched to a gene: 8. This CDR3 contains 13 residues. In DNA, the CDR3 is TGTGCCAGCAGCCAGAGGACTAGCCCGAAGCAGTTCTTC. This encodes CASSQRTSPKQFF.

This clonotype was recorded a few times. The chain employs TRBV6-1 and TRBJ1-4; a possible D gene is TRBD1 (6 bases). CDR1 and CDR2 (germline): MNHNS, SASEGT. This CDR3 spans 15 amino acids. The V end was cut by 4 bases, the J end by 0 bases, with 9 bases between. CDR3 amino acids: CASSAWTATNEKLFF. The CDR3 DNA follows: TGTGCCAGCAGTGCCTGGACAGCAACTAATGAAAAACTGTTTTTT.

This clonotype was seen a handful of times. The rearrangement joins TRBV6-5 to TRBJ2-2, with 10 bases matching TRBD1. The CDR3 runs to 17 residues. Germline CDR1 MNHEY, CDR2 SVGAGI. V trimming: 4 bases; J trimming: 4 bases; junction bases outside the gene matches: 9. The CDR3 nucleotides are TGTGCCAGCAGTTCGATACGGACAGGGGGAATCACCGGGGAGCTGTTTTTT. Amino acid sequence: CASSSIRTGGITGELFF.

The sample holds a few counts of this clonotype. The rearrangement joins TRBV2 to TRBJ2-5; 10 nucleotides agree with TRBD2. The trim removed 6 bases at V and 2 bases at J, leaving 6 bases unmatched. CDR1 is SNHLY and CDR2 is FYNNEI in the germline V gene. The CDR3 sequence is 15 residues long. CDR3: CASRLAGQTQETQYF. As DNA, the CDR3 is TGTGCCAGCAGACTAGCGGGGCAAACTCAAGAGACCCAGTACTTC.

The V gene is TRBV4-2, the J gene TRBJ1-4; weak D call: TRBD1 (6 bases). The germline V and J ends were trimmed by 5 bases and 0 bases, with 22 bases remaining between them. Germline-derived CDR1 and CDR2 are LGHNA and YNFKEQ. The CDR3 has 19 residues. The CDR3 reads CASSRRQVPSLATNEKLFF. The CDR3 DNA sequence: TGTGCCAGCAGCAGAAGACAGGTTCCCTCGCTTGCAACTAATGAAAAACTGTTTTTT.

In its sample, this clonotype was seen a few times. This chain joins TRBV10-2 and TRBJ2-3; D might be TRBD1 (6 bases). This CDR3 is 14 amino acids long. Trimming removed 2 bases from V and 8 bases from J, with 14 bases in between. Germline-derived CDR1 and CDR2 are WSHSY and SAAADI. The CDR3 loop is CASSETPGQVTQYF. CDR3 bases: TGCGCCAGCAGTGAGACCCCGGGACAAGTTACGCAGTATTTT.

The chain is built from TRBV9 and TRBJ2-1; TRBD1 matches at 9 bases. The germline V gene has CDR1 SGDLS and CDR2 YYNGEE. The CDR3 runs 15 residues. After removal of 4 bases from V and 5 bases from J, the junction contained 7 bases not matched to a gene. CDR3 protein: CASSLPGQGHNEQFF. For the CDR3, the DNA is TGTGCCAGCAGCTTGCCGGGACAGGGTCACAATGAGCAGTTCTTC.

This clonotype was counted between two and nine times. The genes are TRBV3-1 and TRBJ2-3; TRBD1 matches 7 bases. The germline CDR1 and CDR2 sequences are LGHDT and YNNKEL (reference sequence). V trimming: 3 bases; J trimming: 2 bases; junction bases outside the gene matches: 17. The CDR3 is 19 amino acids. In DNA form, the CDR3 reads TGTGCCAGCAGCCAGTCCGGGACAGCCGAACCAGTTTACACAGATACGCAGTATTTT. Translating it yields CASSQSGTAEPVYTDTQYF.

This chain uses TRBV6-5 with TRBJ2-7, with D perhaps given as TRBD1 or TRBD2 (6 bases each). The CDR3 has 11 residues. CDR1 MNHEY and CDR2 SVGAGI come from the germline V gene. With 11 bases removed from V and 2 bases from J, the gap between germline ends came to 10 bases. The CDR3 reads CAAGHPYEQYF. CDR3 nucleotide sequence: TGTGCCGCGGGACACCCCTACGAGCAGTACTTC.

This clonotype was observed a handful of times. The CDR3 coding sequence is TGTGCCAGCTCCCTCTCGGCGGCGAACACTGAAGCTTTCTTT. This translates into CASSLSAANTEAFF. The rearrangement joins TRBV18 to TRBJ1-1, with D uncertain. Germline CDR1 is KGHSH and CDR2 is LQKENI. V was trimmed by 6 bases and J by 1 base, leaving 12 bases between them. This CDR3 is 14 amino acids long.

This clonotype was picked up a small number of times. The chain joins TRBV6-2 or TRBV6-3 to TRBJ2-7; 8 nucleotides align to TRBD2. V gave up 10 bases and J gave up 9 bases; unmatched junction bases: 23. This CDR3 spans 16 amino acids. Per germline, CDR1 MNHEY and CDR2 SVGEGT. The CDR3 nucleotides are TGTGCCACATGGTTTCCGGGACTAGTGCCCCCGACGGCGCAGTACTTC. This sequence encodes CATWFPGLVPPTAQYF.

This clonotype has only a few counts. This chain links TRBV3-1 with TRBJ2-6, with TRBD2 as a possible D gene (6 bases). There are 18 residues in the CDR3. Germline CDR1 reads LGHDT; CDR2 reads YNNKEL (reference sequence). The V gene lost 6 bases and the J gene lost 0 bases, with 18 bases spanning the gap. CDR3 amino acids: CASSRLTSPVSGANVLTF. The CDR3 nucleotides read TGTGCCAGCAGTCGTTTGACTAGTCCGGTCTCTGGGGCCAACGTCCTGACTTTC.

This sequence joins TRBV20-1 and TRBJ2-5, with D perhaps TRBD2 (6 bases). Per the germline V gene, CDR1 is DFQATT and CDR2 is SNEGSKA (reference sequence). V was pared by 0 bases and J by 5 bases, with 13 bases between. This CDR3 region has 14 residues. Here the CDR3 reads CSAREIRDWETQYF. CDR3 sequence (DNA): TGCAGTGCTAGAGAGATCCGGGACTGGGAGACCCAGTACTTC.